The present entry profiles one T cell receptor (beta chain) with its context. What it binds is not known. This sample was included in a study of PD-1 blockade in classical Hodgkin lymphoma. Study conclusions and caveats: Complete responders started with a diversity level that resembled newly diagnosed patients at baseline. Reports indicated that newly diagnosed patients had lower baseline TCR diversity than healthy donors did. Unlike CD8+ TCR diversity, which did not rise significantly by C4D1, CD4+ TCR diversity did.

Germline loops: CDR1 LNHDA, CDR2 SQIVND (reference sequence). The CDR3 consists of 15 residues. V gave up 5 bases and J gave up 0 bases; unmatched junction bases: 4. All the patients suffered relapse after autologous stem cell transplantation, and brentuximab vedotin exposure differed. Thawed PBMCs underwent magnetic negative selection to yield purified CD4+ T cells. Data came from immunoSEQ multiplex PCR; TCRdb stores just in-frame clones and leaves some out. Among over 8,500 clones, approximately 84% were seen once, and the ten largest hold about 12%. This material consisted of CD4+ T cells from blood, taken at baseline. The chain recombines TRBV19 with TRBJ2-1, with 7 bases matching TRBD1. This receptor was obtained from a human donor with classical Hodgkin lymphoma. The CDR3 DNA reads TGTGCCAGTAGTCCGACAGGGTACTCCTACAATGAGCAGTTCTTC. Translated: CASSPTGYSYNEQFF.